The TCR beta chain under discussion was sequenced for a study of shared clonotypes between healthy human individuals. Overall study context: Sampling drew on donors who were a couple of women and three men aged 18 to 49. A donor's plate count was three for CD4 naive and three for CD4 memory; CD8 naive had two and CD8 memory one.

Profiling relied on immunoSEQ multiplex PCR, and the TCRdb table lists in-frame clones only, not all of them. This sample yields about 1.5 million clones, of which approximately 98% are seen a single time; roughly 0.4% belongs to the top ten. The V segment lost 2 bases and the J segment 2 bases; nucleotides outside the gene matches: 2. There are 15 residues in the CDR3. Germline V gene lookup returns CDR1 LNHNV and CDR2 YYDKDF (reference sequence). The sample taken for sequencing was naive CD4+ T cells sorted from blood. Noted subset: CD45RA+ positively selected. The TCR comes from a man aged 30 to 39 in good health. The rearrangement links TRBV15 to TRBJ1-4, with 7 bases aligning to TRBD1. The CDR3 here is CATSRSGGTNEKLFF. CDR3 nucleotide sequence: TGTGCCACCAGCAGATCAGGGGGGACTAATGAAAAACTGTTTTTT.